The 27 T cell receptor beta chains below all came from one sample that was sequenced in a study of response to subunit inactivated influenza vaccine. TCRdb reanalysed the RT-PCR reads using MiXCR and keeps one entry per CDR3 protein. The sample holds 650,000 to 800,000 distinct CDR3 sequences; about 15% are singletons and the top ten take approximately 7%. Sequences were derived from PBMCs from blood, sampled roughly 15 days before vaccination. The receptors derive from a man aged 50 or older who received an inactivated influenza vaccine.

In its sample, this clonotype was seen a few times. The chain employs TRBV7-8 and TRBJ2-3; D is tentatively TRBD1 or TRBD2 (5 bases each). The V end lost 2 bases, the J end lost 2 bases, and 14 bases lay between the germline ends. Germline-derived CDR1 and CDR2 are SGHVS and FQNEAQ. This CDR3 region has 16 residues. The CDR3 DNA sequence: TGTGCCAGCAGCTTATTGGGACGTGGGGCCACAGATACGCAGTATTTT. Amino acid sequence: CASSLLGRGATDTQYF.

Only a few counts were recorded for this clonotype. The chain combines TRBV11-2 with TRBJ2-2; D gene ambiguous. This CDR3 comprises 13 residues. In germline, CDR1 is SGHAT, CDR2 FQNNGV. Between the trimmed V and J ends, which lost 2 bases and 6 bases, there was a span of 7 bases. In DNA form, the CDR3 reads TGTGCCAGCAGCTTATCGGCTCCCGGGGAGCTGTTTTTT. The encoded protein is CASSLSAPGELFF.

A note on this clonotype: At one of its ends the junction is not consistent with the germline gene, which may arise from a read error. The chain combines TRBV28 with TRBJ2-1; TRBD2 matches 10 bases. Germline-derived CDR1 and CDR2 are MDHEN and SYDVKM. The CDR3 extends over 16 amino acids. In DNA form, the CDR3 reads TGTGCCAGCAGTTTATTAGCGGGAGGCTCCCACAATGAGCAGTTCTTC. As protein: CASSLLAGGSHNEQFF.

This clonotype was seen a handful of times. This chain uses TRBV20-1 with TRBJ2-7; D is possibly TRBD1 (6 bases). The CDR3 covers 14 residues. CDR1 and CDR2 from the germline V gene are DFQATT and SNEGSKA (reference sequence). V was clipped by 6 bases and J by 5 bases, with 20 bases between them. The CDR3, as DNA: TGCAGTGCAAGCCCCGGAACAGGGATCGACGAGCAGTACTTC. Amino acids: CSASPGTGIDEQYF.

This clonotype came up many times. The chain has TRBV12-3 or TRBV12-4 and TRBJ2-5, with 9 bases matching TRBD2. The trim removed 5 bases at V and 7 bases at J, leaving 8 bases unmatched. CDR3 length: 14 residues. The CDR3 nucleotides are TGTGCCAGCAGTGATAGCGGGAGAGGGGGGACCCAGTACTTC. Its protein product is CASSDSGRGGTQYF.

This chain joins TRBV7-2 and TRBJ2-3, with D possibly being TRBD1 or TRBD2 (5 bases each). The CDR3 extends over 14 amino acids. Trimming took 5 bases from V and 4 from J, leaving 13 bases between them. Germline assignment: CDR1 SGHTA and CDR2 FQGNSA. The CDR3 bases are TGTGCCAGCAGCGTAGGTGGGACCGCAGATACGCAGTATTTT. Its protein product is CASSVGGTADTQYF.

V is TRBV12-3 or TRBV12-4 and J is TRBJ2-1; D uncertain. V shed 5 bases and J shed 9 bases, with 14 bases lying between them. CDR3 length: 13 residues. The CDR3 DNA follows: TGTGCCAGCAGTCCCACCCCCCTAACTGAGCAGTTCTTC. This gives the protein CASSPTPLTEQFF.

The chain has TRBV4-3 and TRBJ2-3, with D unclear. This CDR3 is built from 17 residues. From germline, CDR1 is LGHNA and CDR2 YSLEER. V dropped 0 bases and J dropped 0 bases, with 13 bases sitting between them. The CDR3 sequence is CASSQDRPIASTDTQYF. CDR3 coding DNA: TGCGCCAGCAGCCAAGATCGTCCGATAGCTAGCACAGATACGCAGTATTTT.

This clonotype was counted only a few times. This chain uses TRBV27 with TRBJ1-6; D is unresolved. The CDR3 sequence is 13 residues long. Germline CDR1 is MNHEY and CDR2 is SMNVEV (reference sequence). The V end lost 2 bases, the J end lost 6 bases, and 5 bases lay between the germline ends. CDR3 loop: CASSLTRNSPLHF. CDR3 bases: TGTGCCAGCAGTTTAACCCGTAATTCACCCCTCCACTTT.

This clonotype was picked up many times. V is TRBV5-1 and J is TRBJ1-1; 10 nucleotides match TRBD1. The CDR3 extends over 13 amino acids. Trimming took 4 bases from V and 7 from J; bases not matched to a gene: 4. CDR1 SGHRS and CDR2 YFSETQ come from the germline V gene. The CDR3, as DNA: TGCGCCAGCAGCGAAAGGACAGGGGGTGAAGCTTTCTTT. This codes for CASSERTGGEAFF.

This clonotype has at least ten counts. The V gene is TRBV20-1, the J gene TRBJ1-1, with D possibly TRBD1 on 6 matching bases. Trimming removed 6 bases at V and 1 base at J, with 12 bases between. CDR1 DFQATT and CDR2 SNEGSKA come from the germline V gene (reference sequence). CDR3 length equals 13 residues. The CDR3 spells CSAPGEGNTEAFF. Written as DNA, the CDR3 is TGCAGTGCCCCAGGGGAGGGGAACACTGAAGCTTTCTTT.

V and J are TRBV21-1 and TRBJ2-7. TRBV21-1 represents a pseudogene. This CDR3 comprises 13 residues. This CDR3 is CASSKDEGREQYF. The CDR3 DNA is TGTGCCAGCAGCAAAGATGAAGGCCGCGAGCAGTACTTC.

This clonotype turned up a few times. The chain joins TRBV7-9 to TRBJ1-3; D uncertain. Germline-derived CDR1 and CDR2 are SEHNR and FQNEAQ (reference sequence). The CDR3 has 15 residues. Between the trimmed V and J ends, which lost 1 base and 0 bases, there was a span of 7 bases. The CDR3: CASSLVSGSGNTIYF. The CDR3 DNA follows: TGTGCCAGCAGCTTAGTTTCCGGCTCTGGAAACACCATATATTTT.

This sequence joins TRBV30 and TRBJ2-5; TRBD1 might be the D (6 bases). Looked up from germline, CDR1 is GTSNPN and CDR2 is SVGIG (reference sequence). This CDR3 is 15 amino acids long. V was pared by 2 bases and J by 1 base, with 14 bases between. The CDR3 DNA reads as TGTGCCTGGAGTTTGCAGGGGCCCTTCCAAGAGACCCAGTACTTC. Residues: CAWSLQGPFQETQYF.

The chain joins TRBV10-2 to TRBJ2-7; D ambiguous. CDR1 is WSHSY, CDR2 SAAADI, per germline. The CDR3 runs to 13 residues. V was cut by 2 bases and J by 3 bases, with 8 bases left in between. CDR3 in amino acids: CASSERRVYEQYF. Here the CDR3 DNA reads TGCGCCAGCAGTGAGCGAAGAGTCTACGAGCAGTACTTC.

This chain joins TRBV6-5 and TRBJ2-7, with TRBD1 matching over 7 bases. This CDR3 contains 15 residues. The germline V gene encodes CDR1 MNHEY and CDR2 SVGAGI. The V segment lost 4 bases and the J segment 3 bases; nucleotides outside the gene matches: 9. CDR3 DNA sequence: TGTGCCAGCAGTTGGGAGACAGGGAATATCTACGAGCAGTACTTC. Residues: CASSWETGNIYEQYF.

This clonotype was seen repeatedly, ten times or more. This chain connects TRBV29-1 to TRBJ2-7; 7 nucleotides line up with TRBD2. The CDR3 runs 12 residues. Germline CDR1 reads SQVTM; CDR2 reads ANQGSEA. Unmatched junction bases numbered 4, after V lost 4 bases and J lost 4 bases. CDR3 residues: CSVGTSGYEQYF. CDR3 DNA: TGCAGCGTTGGGACTAGTGGGTACGAGCAGTACTTC.

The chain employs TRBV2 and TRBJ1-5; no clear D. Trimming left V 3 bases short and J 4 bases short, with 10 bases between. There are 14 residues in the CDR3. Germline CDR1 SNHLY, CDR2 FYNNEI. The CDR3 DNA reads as TGTGCCAGCAGTGAGGCTCGGGTGAATCAGCCCCAGCATTTT. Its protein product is CASSEARVNQPQHF.

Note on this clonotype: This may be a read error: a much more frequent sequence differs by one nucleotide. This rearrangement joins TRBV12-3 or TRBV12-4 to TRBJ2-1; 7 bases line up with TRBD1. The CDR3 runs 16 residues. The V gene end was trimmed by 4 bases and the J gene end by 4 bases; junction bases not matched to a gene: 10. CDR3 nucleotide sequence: TGTGCCAGCAGTTCACAGGGGATGTTGGGTTACAATGAGCAGTTCTTC. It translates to CASSSQGMLGYNEQFF.

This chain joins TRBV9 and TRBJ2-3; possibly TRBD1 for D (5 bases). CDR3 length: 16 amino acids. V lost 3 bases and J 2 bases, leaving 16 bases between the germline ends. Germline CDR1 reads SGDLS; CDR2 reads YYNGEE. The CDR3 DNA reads TGTGCCAGCAGCGAGCCTCTCCCTGGGGCCACAGATACGCAGTATTTT. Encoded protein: CASSEPLPGATDTQYF.

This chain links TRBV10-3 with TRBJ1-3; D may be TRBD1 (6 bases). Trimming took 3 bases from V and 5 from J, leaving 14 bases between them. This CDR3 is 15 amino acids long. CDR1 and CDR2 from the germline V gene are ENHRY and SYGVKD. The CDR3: CAISEERQARNTIYF. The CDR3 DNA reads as TGTGCCATCAGTGAAGAGAGACAGGCACGAAACACCATATATTTT.

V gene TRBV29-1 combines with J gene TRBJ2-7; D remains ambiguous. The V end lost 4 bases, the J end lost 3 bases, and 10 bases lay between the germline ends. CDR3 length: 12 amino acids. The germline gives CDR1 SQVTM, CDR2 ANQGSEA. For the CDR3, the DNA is TGCAGCGTTGCAGGCAGTAACTACGAGCAGTACTTC. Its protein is CSVAGSNYEQYF.

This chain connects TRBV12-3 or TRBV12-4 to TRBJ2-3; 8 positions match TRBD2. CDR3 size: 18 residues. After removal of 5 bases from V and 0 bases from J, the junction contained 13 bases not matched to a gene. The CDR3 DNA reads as TGTGCCAGCAGTGTCGAGCGGGGGATCCTATCTAGCACAGATACGCAGTATTTT. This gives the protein CASSVERGILSSTDTQYF.

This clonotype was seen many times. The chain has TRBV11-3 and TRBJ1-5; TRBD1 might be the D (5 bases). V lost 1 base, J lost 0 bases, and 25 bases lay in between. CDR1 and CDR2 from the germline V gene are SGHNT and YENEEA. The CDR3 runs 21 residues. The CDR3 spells CASSLVPYQPFAQGSNQPQHF. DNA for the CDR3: TGTGCCAGCAGCTTAGTACCTTATCAGCCATTTGCCCAGGGTAGCAATCAGCCCCAGCATTTT.

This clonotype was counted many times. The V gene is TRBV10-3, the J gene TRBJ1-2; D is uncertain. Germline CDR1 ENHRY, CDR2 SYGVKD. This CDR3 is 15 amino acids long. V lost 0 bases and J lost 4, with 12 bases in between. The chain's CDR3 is CAISESKEGAYGYTF. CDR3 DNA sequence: TGTGCCATCAGTGAGTCAAAGGAGGGCGCCTATGGCTACACCTTC.

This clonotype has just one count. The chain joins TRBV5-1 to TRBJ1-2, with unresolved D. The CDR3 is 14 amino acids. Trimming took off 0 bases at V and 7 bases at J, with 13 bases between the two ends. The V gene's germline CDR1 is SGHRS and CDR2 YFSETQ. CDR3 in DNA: TGCGCCAGCAGCTTGGCTCGGGGAGAGGGTGGCTACACCTTC. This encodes CASSLARGEGGYTF.

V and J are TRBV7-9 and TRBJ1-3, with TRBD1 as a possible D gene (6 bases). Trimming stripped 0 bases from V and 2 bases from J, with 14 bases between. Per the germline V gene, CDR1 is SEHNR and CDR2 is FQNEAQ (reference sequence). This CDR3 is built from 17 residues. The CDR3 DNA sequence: TGTGCCAGCAGCTTAGCGGTTGGGGGGCCTGCTGGAAACACCATATATTTT. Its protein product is CASSLAVGGPAGNTIYF.